The present T cell receptor beta chain was sequenced within a study of blood T cells in healthy people across ages. Alongside a J-beta primer mix, a sample-barcoded 5' primer served in a second PCR lasting about 7 to 11 cycles. TCRdb processed the 5' RACE reads anew with MiXCR; each CDR3 protein has one entry. The sample gives 750,000 to 1,000,000 distinct CDR3 sequences, 29% of which show up once; 10% to 13% is in the top ten. This clonotype has just a few counts. This CDR3 has 15 amino acids. The V gene lost 7 bases and the J gene lost 0 bases, with 10 bases spanning the gap. Germline CDR1 SNHLY, CDR2 FYNNEI. Sample donors were healthy Caucasian individuals that came from Russia, aged roughly 6 to 100. A minimum of 5 micrograms of total RNA was extracted per sample. This sample also appeared in a second study, on T cells of mothers and their children. That paper notes: Donors were a few healthy Caucasian mothers and their six children.

Sequencing was done on a sample of blood. V and J are TRBV2 and TRBJ2-6, with D possibly matching TRBD1 (6 bases). This TCR was recovered from a middle-aged woman in good health. The CDR3 coding sequence is TGTGCCAGCACTTCAGGGGACTCTGGGGCCAACGTCCTGACTTTC. Its protein is CASTSGDSGANVLTF.